The source of this T cell receptor beta chain is a study of cytomegalovirus exposure and HLA in healthy donors. Details on this clone: The junction shows a germline mismatch at one end, possibly a read error.

PCR used 60 Vbeta primers and 13 Jbeta primers. TCRdb keeps only in-frame clones here, not all; method: immunoSEQ multiplex PCR. The table has about 110,000 clones, approximately 70% seen once; the top ten hold approximately 3.8%. This CDR3 is 13 amino acids long. Germline lookup yields CDR1 SNHLY and CDR2 FYNNEI. The clonotype comes from a man aged 25 to 45 in good health and CMV-seropositive. The genes are TRBV2 and TRBJ1-2, with 9 bases that match TRBD1. The material sequenced was PBMCs. The CDR3 region has the DNA TGTGCCAGCAGTGACTCGACAGGGGGTGGCTACCCCTTC. Translation: CASSDSTGGGYPF.